This T cell receptor (beta chain) was documented in a study of cytomegalovirus exposure and HLA in healthy donors. Across the study: Later analysis reported that the 95 to 150 validation repertoires shared the platform of the roughly 680 first-cohort repertoires.

Libraries were prepared by immunoSEQ multiplex PCR; TCRdb keeps only in-frame clonotypes and omits some of them. The sample includes about 220,000 clones, around nine tenths of them seen just once. Findings of the study overall: Usually a TCR sequence was rare, but some public TCRs were found in many donors. Diagnosis of cytomegalovirus status made by the classifier reportedly showed high specificity and sensitivity. Researchers counted around 150 TCR beta chains as cytomegalovirus-associated.

To note about this clone: Its specificity is not known.

Trimming took 4 bases from V and 7 from J, leaving 29 bases between them. Looked up from germline, CDR1 is SGHVS and CDR2 is FQNEAQ. This CDR3 contains 19 residues. Sequencing input: PBMCs. This receptor was identified in a woman aged 18-29 years in good health and CMV-seronegative. The chain joins TRBV7-8 to TRBJ1-5; D may be TRBD1 (5 bases). In DNA form, the CDR3 reads TGTGCCAGCAGCTCAATTTTTCAGAGGGGCGGGGGGGACGAGCAGCCCCAGCATTTT. Protein sequence: CASSSIFQRGGGDEQPQHF.